This T cell receptor (beta chain) was sequenced for a study of cytomegalovirus exposure and HLA in healthy donors. Points from the study as a whole: Being productive about 87% or about 30% of the time was typical of most TCR beta V segments in an earlier analysis. Clonal expansion was found to be greater in HLA-associated TCR beta chains than in equally common others in a later analysis. A later analysis linked a missense DCLRE1C variant to TCR beta V- and J-gene trimming.

For this clone: Its specificity is not known.

PCR involved 60 Vbeta and 13 Jbeta primers. This table comes from immunoSEQ multiplex PCR, and its TCRdb copy is limited to in-frame clones, with some not included. The sample carries around 130,000 clones, roughly 71% recorded once. The CDR3 is made up of 13 amino acids. CDR1 is MGHDK, CDR2 SYGVNS, per germline. V lost 8 bases and J 3 bases, leaving 13 bases between the germline ends. Donors in the study were healthy people who gave bone marrow. The rearrangement links TRBV25-1 to TRBJ1-1, with D uncertain. The clonotype comes from a woman in her forties or fifties in good health and CMV-seropositive. The sequencing sample was made of PBMCs. The CDR3 region has the DNA TGTGCCAGCCGAGGGCAGCTAGACACTGAAGCTTTCTTT. Its translation: CASRGQLDTEAFF.